This T cell receptor beta chain was obtained from a study of PD-1 blockade in mismatch repair-deficient tumors. Produced via immunoSEQ multiplex PCR; TCRdb's table is partial and in-frame only. Of around 49,000 clones listed, around 77% are singletons. The CDR3 totals 13 residues. With 2 bases removed from V and 0 bases from J, the gap between germline ends came to 4 bases. In germline, CDR1 is MNHEY, CDR2 SMNVEV (reference sequence). The chain joins TRBV27 to TRBJ2-5; D is ambiguous. The specimen comprised PBMCs, sampled before pembrolizumab treatment. This receptor was taken from an adult with mismatch repair-deficient cancer. The CDR3 DNA is TGTGCCAGCAGTTTAGGTGACCAAGAGACCCAGTACTTC. The encoded protein is CASSLGDQETQYF.